This entry is about one TCR beta chain. The healthy adult donors were HIV-negative and reported no recent acute infections or vaccinations. Memory CD4+ cells were the fraction left after CD45RA+ naive selection. These data originate in a study of shared clonotypes between healthy human individuals. For sorted subsets, approximately 0.2 ug DNA per replicate equaled 30,000 or so T cell genomes. Measured with immunoSEQ multiplex PCR; TCRdb has only the in-frame clones, and not every one. Of approximately 980,000 clones in the sample, 76% are singletons; the top ten hold approximately 1.5%. The material sequenced was memory CD4+ T cells sorted from blood. Subset reported: CD45RA-negative fraction. This TCR was sampled from a man aged 18-30 years in good health.

The CDR3 DNA follows: TGTGCCAGCTCACCTTGGGACAGCTCCTACAATGAGCAGTTCTTC. It yields the protein CASSPWDSSYNEQFF. J is TRBJ2-1 and V is TRBV18; 7 positions match TRBD1. CDR1 KGHSH and CDR2 LQKENI come from the germline V gene. The CDR3 loop spans 15 amino acids. Losses at the gene ends were 3 bases for V and 0 bases for J; bases not matched to a gene: 2. The full variable domain, rest sourced from reference TRBV18 and TRBJ2-1, is NAGVMQNPRHLVRRRGQEARLRCSPMKGHSHVYWYRQLPEEGLKFMVYLQKENIIDESGMPKERFSAEFPKEGPSILRIQQVVRGDSAAYFCASSPWDSSYNEQFFGPGTRLTVL.